The T cell receptor (beta chain) under discussion was sequenced for a study of CD8+CD57+ T cells in acquired aplastic anemia. Study-level information: Sorted CD4+ plus CD8+ cells gave DNA averaging 3.2 ug.

Trimming took off 3 bases at V and 9 bases at J, with 12 bases between the two ends. CDR1 is ENHRY, CDR2 SYGVKD, per germline. The length of the CDR3 is 13 residues. This clonotype showed up many times. Its antigen is as yet unknown. Study results and limitations: Overlapping CD8+ CDR3 repertoires of patients and controls contained roughly 29 shared sequences. CD8+ Simpson's diversity in patients was not significantly different from that in controls.

CDR3 and TCR beta VDJ profiling relied on genomic DNA as the template. TCRdb re-called the reads through MiXCR, storing one row per CDR3 protein. The table includes hundreds of thousands of distinct CDR3 sequences, 56% detected once. The source material was sorted CD4+, CD8+, or CD8+CD57+ T cells (not recorded which) from PBMCs. The chain is built from TRBV10-3 and TRBJ2-1; D is possibly TRBD1 (5 bases). The TCR was taken from a human donor with severe aplastic anemia or a healthy control (not recorded which). The CDR3 loop is CAISDLGQAEQFF. In DNA form, the CDR3 reads TGTGCCATCAGTGATTTGGGGCAAGCTGAGCAGTTCTTC.